This is a list of T cell receptor beta chains from one sample in a study of CD8+CD57+ T cells in acquired aplastic anemia. TCRdb independently ran MiXCR on the reads; one entry per CDR3 protein. The table lists more than 150,000 distinct CDR3 sequences, roughly half of them singletons. Sequenced input: sorted CD4+, CD8+, or CD8+CD57+ T cells (not recorded which) from PBMCs. These receptors originate from a human donor with aplastic anemia. Each CDR3 is given with its conserved first and last residue. D genes are given only for firm matches. Clone size is given for some rows only: seen once, a few or many times, or a class if the clone is expanded.

TGTGCCACCAGCAGTGTGAGCCTGGATCAGCCCCAGCATTTT,CATSSVSLDQPQHF,TRBV15,once,TRBJ1-5,NA
TGTGCCACCAGCGAGTGGGGCAGCCGGGATGGCACCATATATTTT,CATSEWGSRDGTIYF,TRBV15,NA,TRBJ1-3,NA
TGTGCCAGCAGCTCCGTTGGACTAGATCTGGGGGAGCTGTTTTTT,CASSSVGLDLGELFF,TRBV11-3,NA,TRBJ2-2,TRBD2
TGTGCCAGCAGCTCAAACACTGAAGCTTTCTTT,CASSSNTEAFF,TRBV28,NA,TRBJ1-1,NA
TGTGCCAGCAGCTTGGTATGGACTGAAGCTTTCTTT,CASSLVWTEAFF,TRBV5-8,NA,TRBJ1-1,NA
TGCGCCAGCAGAGAAGGGGGCGCGGTCTTGGATGGCTACACCTTC,CASREGGAVLDGYTF,TRBV10-2,once,TRBJ1-2,TRBD1
TGTGCCAGCAGCTTGCGACTAGCGGGAGGGCCAGAGACCCAGTACTTC,CASSLRLAGGPETQYF,TRBV5-8,many,TRBJ2-5,TRBD2
TGTGCCAGTGGGAAAGCGGGGGGGCCGGGTAATGAGCAGTTCTTC,CASGKAGGPGNEQFF,TRBV19,NA,TRBJ2-1,TRBD2
TGCAGTGCGAATAAAGCGGGAGCCAGGTCCTACAATGAGCAGTTCTTC,CSANKAGARSYNEQFF,TRBV20-1,once,TRBJ2-1,TRBD2
TGCGCCAGCAGCCAAGAGTCAAGGATATCACCCCTCCACTTT,CASSQESRISPLHF,TRBV4-1,NA,TRBJ1-6,NA
TGCAGCGTTGAAGTGAGTGAGCAGTTCTTC,CSVEVSEQFF,TRBV29-1,NA,TRBJ2-1,NA
TGTGCCATCAGGACAGGGGTAACCACCGGGGAGCTGTTTTTT,CAIRTGVTTGELFF,TRBV10-3,many,TRBJ2-2,TRBD1
TGCAGTGCTAGAGTACCGGGCACTGGGGCCAACGTCCTGACTTTC,CSARVPGTGANVLTF,TRBV20-1,NA,TRBJ2-6,NA
TGCGCCAGCAGCTTGGGGGTTGGACAGATCACAGATACGCAGTATTTT,CASSLGVGQITDTQYF,TRBV5-1,many,TRBJ2-3,NA
TGTGCCAGCGGGGAACGAGGGTCTGGGGCCAACGTCCTGACTTTC,CASGERGSGANVLTF,TRBV2,NA,TRBJ2-6,NA
TGCAGTGCCACTTCGACCTACGCCTTC,CSATSTYAF,TRBV20-1,NA,TRBJ1-2,NA
TGTGCCAGCAGTCCAGGACTGGAGAGATGGGCCAAAAACATTCAGTACTTC,CASSPGLERWAKNIQYF,TRBV11-2,NA,TRBJ2-4,NA
TGTGCCAGCAGCCTCCACCGGGGGGGGCTATACGAGCAGTACTTC,CASSLHRGGLYEQYF,TRBV14,few,TRBJ2-7,TRBD2
TGTGCCATCAGTTACATAGGCAGACCTAGCTACAATGAGCAGTTCTTC,CAISYIGRPSYNEQFF,TRBV10-3,NA,TRBJ2-1,NA
TGCGCCAGCAGCAACGACAGGGTGACGACCGCGGAGCTGTTTTTT,CASSNDRVTTAELFF,TRBV5-1,many,TRBJ2-2,TRBD1
TGTGCCAGCAGTATTAGGACGATCTATAATTCACCCCTCCACTTT,CASSIRTIYNSPLHF,TRBV2,NA,TRBJ1-6,NA
TGCGCCAGCAGCTTGTTGTCTGGGCCCGAAGAGACCCAGTACTTC,CASSLLSGPEETQYF,TRBV5-1,NA,TRBJ2-5,NA
TGTGCCAGCCGGGACCCTAACACTGAAGCTTTCTTT,CASRDPNTEAFF,TRBV9,NA,TRBJ1-1,NA
TGTGCCAGCTTAGGAAAGGGAATCTACGAGCAGTACTTC,CASLGKGIYEQYF,TRBV25-1,NA,TRBJ2-7,NA
TGTGCCAGCAGTTTGCGGGACAGGGGTCGGGCCCTCCACTTT,CASSLRDRGRALHF,TRBV12-3/TRBV12-4,many,TRBJ1-6,TRBD1
TGCAGCGTTGTCGTTCTAGCGGGTAACACAGATACGCAGTATTTT,CSVVVLAGNTDTQYF,TRBV29-1,many,TRBJ2-3,TRBD2
TGTGCTAGTGGTTTGGTACGTCTAGGTCTAGTTGAGCAGTTCTTC,CASGLVRLGLVEQFF,TRBV12-5,many,TRBJ2-1,NA
TGTGCCAGCTCGCCGGGACGGCCAGCTAACTATGGCTACACCTTC,CASSPGRPANYGYTF,TRBV18,few,TRBJ1-2,NA
TGTGCCATCAGTCTGCAAAACTATGGCTACACCTTC,CAISLQNYGYTF,TRBV10-3,NA,TRBJ1-2,NA
TGCAGTGCTAGAGGGACTAGCGGACGATACCAAGAGACCCAGTACTTC,CSARGTSGRYQETQYF,TRBV20-1,NA,TRBJ2-5,TRBD2
TGTGCCAGCAGCCAAGGTTCGAGCGACACCGGGGAGCTGTTTTTT,CASSQGSSDTGELFF,TRBV4-2,few,TRBJ2-2,NA
TGTGCCAGCGGTAGGGGGAGGGGAGAGCCCCAGCATTTT,CASGRGRGEPQHF,TRBV2,many,TRBJ1-5,NA
TGTGCCAGCAGCCCCGACCCAGGGAACTATGGCTACACCTTC,CASSPDPGNYGYTF,TRBV7-3,NA,TRBJ1-2,NA
TGCGCCAGCAGCTTACTAGCGGGGGGGCCGATATTCACAGATACGCAGTATTTT,CASSLLAGGPIFTDTQYF,TRBV5-1,NA,TRBJ2-3,TRBD2
TGTGCCATCCTCGAGGGGGTGAACACTGAAGCTTTCTTT,CAILEGVNTEAFF,TRBV10-3,few,TRBJ1-1,NA
TGTGCCACCAGCATGGCAGTGGGAACTAATGAAAAGCTGTTTTTT,CATSMAVGTNEKLFF,TRBV15,NA,TRBJ1-4,NA